The 26 T cell receptor beta chains in this list originate from one sample, sequenced in a study of Tregs in tolerant kidney transplant recipients. TCRdb keeps only in-frame clones here, not all; method: immunoSEQ multiplex PCR. Altogether fewer than 70,000 clones are present, more than 70% being singletons, with the ten largest covering less than 5.5%. Specimen: CD4+ T cells from blood. Receptor source: a human donor in good health.

The rearrangement joins TRBV21-1 to TRBJ2-7; TRBD2, the table's D call, lacks a check against the DNA. TRBV21-1 is a documented pseudogene. CDR3 length: 18 amino acids. CDR3: CASSVGTSGRVSSYEQYF. CDR3 sequence (DNA): TGTGCCAGCAGCGTCGGGACTAGCGGGAGGGTAAGCTCCTACGAGCAGTACTTC.

J is TRBJ1-5 and V is TRBV4-3; D is unresolved. The CDR3 contains 16 residues. V lost 0 bases to trimming and J lost 3 bases, with 12 bases between them. CDR1 and CDR2 (germline): LGHNA, YSLEER. The CDR3 sequence: CASSQEARGANQPQHF. CDR3 nucleotides: TGCGCCAGCAGCCAAGAAGCACGGGGTGCCAATCAGCCCCAGCATTTT.

This chain joins TRBV18 and TRBJ2-3; D possibly corresponds to TRBD1 (6 bases). Germline CDR1 is KGHSH and CDR2 is LQKENI. V lost 3 bases and J 1 base, leaving 11 bases between the germline ends. The CDR3 sequence is 15 residues long. As DNA, the CDR3 is TGTGCCAGCTCACCCAGGGGCAGTGGCACAGATACGCAGTATTTT. Encoded protein: CASSPRGSGTDTQYF.

The gene calls are TRBV6-4 and TRBJ2-7; 11 bases fit TRBD1. This CDR3 has 15 amino acids. V lost 6 bases to trimming and J lost 2 bases; unmatched junction nucleotides: 6. The germline V gene encodes CDR1 MRHNA and CDR2 SNTAGT. The CDR3: CASSIRDRGTYEQYF. CDR3 nucleotide sequence: TGTGCCAGCAGCATCCGGGACAGGGGGACCTACGAGCAGTACTTC.

CDR3 sequence: CATSRAGARLLDTQYF. The CDR3 bases are TGTGCCACCAGCAGAGCGGGGGCAAGACTCCTAGATACGCAGTATTTT. The chain recombines TRBV15 with TRBJ2-3; TRBD1 or TRBD2 may be the D gene (6 bases each). V was cut by 1 base and J by 5 bases, with 16 bases left in between. The CDR3 sequence is 16 residues long. The germline V gene has CDR1 LNHNV and CDR2 YYDKDF (reference sequence).

The chain carries TRBV28 and TRBJ1-4; no definite D call. The CDR3 extends over 13 amino acids. CDR1 MDHEN and CDR2 SYDVKM come from the germline V gene. V gave up 7 bases and J gave up 8 bases, with 14 bases separating them. CDR3 region: CASKDGFAEKLFF. The CDR3 coding sequence is TGTGCCAGCAAGGATGGGTTTGCAGAAAAACTGTTTTTT. The variable domain in full, with the rest retrieved from reference TRBV28 and TRBJ1-4, is DVKVTQSSRYLVKRTGEKVFLECVQDMDHENMFWYRQDPGLGLRLIYFSYDVKMKEKGDIPEGYSVSREKKERFSLILESASTNQTSMYLCASKDGFAEKLFFGSGTQLSVL.

The rearrangement uses TRBV5-5 and TRBJ1-2; 7 bases align to TRBD1. The trim removed 2 bases at V and 3 bases at J, leaving 4 bases unmatched. Germline V CDR1 and CDR2: SGHKS, YYEKEE (reference sequence). This CDR3 has 14 amino acids. CDR3: CASSLLTGDYGYTF. CDR3 DNA sequence: TGTGCCAGCAGCTTACTCACAGGGGACTATGGCTACACCTTC.

The chain recombines TRBV12-5 with TRBJ1-5, with 9 bases lining up with TRBD1. CDR1 and CDR2 from the germline V gene are LGHNT and FRNRAP. There are 15 residues in the CDR3. The ends lost 1 base at V and 3 bases at J; junction bases unmatched: 1. The CDR3 sequence is CASGLGTGVNQPQHF. The CDR3 DNA sequence: TGTGCTAGTGGTTTGGGGACAGGGGTCAATCAGCCCCAGCATTTT.

This chain links TRBV14 with TRBJ2-5, with TRBD1 matching 7 bases. V gave up 4 bases and J gave up 4 bases; unmatched junction bases: 9. This CDR3 comprises 15 residues. Germline V lookup: CDR1 SGHDN, CDR2 FVKESK. This CDR3 reads CASSLDQAGGETQYF. Here the CDR3 DNA reads TGTGCCAGCAGCCTCGACCAGGCAGGGGGAGAGACCCAGTACTTC. Drawing the rest from reference TRBV14 and TRBJ2-5, the complete variable domain is EAGVTQFPSHSVIEKGQTVTLRCDPISGHDNLYWYRRVMGKEIKFLLHFVKESKQDESGMPNNRFLAERTGGTYSTLKVQPAELEDSGVYFCASSLDQAGGETQYFGPGTRLLVL.

The gene calls are TRBV19 and TRBJ2-1, with 13 bases matching TRBD2. Germline CDR1 reads LNHDA; CDR2 reads SQIVND (reference sequence). V was clipped by 2 bases and J by 8 bases; unmatched bases: 6. The CDR3 spans 16 residues. The DNA of the CDR3 is TGTGCCAGTAGTATATTCGGACTAGCGGGGGCTGATGAGCAGTTCTTC. Amino acid sequence: CASSIFGLAGADEQFF.

The count of this clone is one. The genes are TRBV7-2 and TRBJ2-5, with 14 bases fitting TRBD2. The CDR3 length is 17 residues. The V segment lost 1 base and the J segment 3 bases; nucleotides outside the gene matches: 4. The germline V gene encodes CDR1 SGHTA and CDR2 FQGNSA. This CDR3 reads CASSLVGTSGGEETQYF. The CDR3 DNA reads as TGTGCCAGCAGCTTAGTCGGGACTAGCGGGGGAGAAGAGACCCAGTACTTC. Variable domain in full (rest from reference TRBV7-2 and TRBJ2-5): GAGVSQSPSNKVTEKGKDVELRCDPISGHTALYWYRQSLGQGLEFLIYFQGNSAPDKSGLPSDRFSAERTGGSVSTLTIQRTQQEDSAVYLCASSLVGTSGGEETQYFGPGTRLLVL.

This chain joins TRBV7-9 and TRBJ2-6; 10 nucleotides match TRBD1. The germline V gene has CDR1 SEHNR and CDR2 FQNEAQ (reference sequence). The CDR3 extends over 17 amino acids. V shed 5 bases, J shed 2 bases, and the junction held 6 bases outside the gene matches. The CDR3 is CASSTTGGVTGANVLTF. CDR3 nucleotide sequence: TGTGCCAGCAGCACGACAGGGGGCGTGACTGGGGCCAACGTCCTGACTTTC.

This clone was counted a single time. The chain carries TRBV6-5 and TRBJ2-7; no firm D call. Germline CDR1 reads MNHEY; CDR2 reads SVGAGI. V was clipped by 4 bases and J by 2 bases, with 3 bases between them. The CDR3 consists of 11 residues. The CDR3 DNA follows: TGTGCCAGCAGTTTTGCCTACGAGCAGTACTTC. Protein sequence: CASSFAYEQYF.

The J gene is TRBJ1-6, the V gene TRBV6-7; D ambiguous. TRBV6-7 falls under the ORF class, with uncertain function. The V and J ends lost 0 bases and 9 bases respectively, with 6 bases between them. The length of the CDR3 is 13 residues. The CDR3 nucleotides are TGTGCCAGCAGTTACTCGCTTCGTTCACCCCTCCACTTT. Amino acid sequence: CASSYSLRSPLHF.

This clone occurred once. The V and J genes are TRBV5-6 and TRBJ1-5; D might be TRBD1 (6 bases). CDR1 is SGHDT and CDR2 is YYEEEE in the germline V gene. The germline V and J ends were trimmed by 0 bases and 3 bases, with 13 bases remaining between them. CDR3 length equals 16 residues. The CDR3 region has the DNA TGTGCCAGCAGCTTGGCACAGGGAACCAACAATCAGCCCCAGCATTTT. This codes for CASSLAQGTNNQPQHF. Together with reference TRBV5-6 and TRBJ1-5, the CDR3 gives the full variable domain: DAGVTQSPTHLIKTRGQQVTLRCSPKSGHDTVSWYQQALGQGPQFIFQYYEEEERQRGNFPDRFSGHQFPNYSSELNVNALLLGDSALYLCASSLAQGTNNQPQHFGDGTRLSIL.

The table lists this clone with a few counts. Other DNA sequences in this sample translate to the same CDR3. The chain couples TRBV25-1 to TRBJ2-5; either TRBD1 or TRBD2 may fit D (5 bases each). Germline assignment: CDR1 MGHDK and CDR2 SYGVNS. V lost 3 bases and J 1 base, leaving 12 bases between the germline ends. This CDR3 is 15 amino acids long. The CDR3 region has the DNA TGTGCCAGCAGTGATCCGGGACGTTTCCAAGAGACCCAGTACTTC. It is translated as CASSDPGRFQETQYF.

This sequence joins TRBV5-1 and TRBJ2-1, with TRBD2 matching 7 bases. CDR3 length: 13 amino acids. The V and J ends lost 5 bases and 5 bases, in that order; junction bases with no gene match: 4. The germline V gene encodes CDR1 SGHRS and CDR2 YFSETQ. CDR3 sequence: CASRAGEHNEQFF. DNA for the CDR3: TGCGCCAGCAGGGCGGGGGAACACAATGAGCAGTTCTTC.

The genes are TRBV11-2 and TRBJ2-3; D unclear. Trimming cost V 5 bases and J 6 bases, with 27 bases left between them. The CDR3 contains 18 residues. The germline CDR1 and CDR2 sequences are SGHAT and FQNNGV. CDR3 sequence: CASSHNVSASRFLDTQYF. In nucleotides, the CDR3 is TGTGCCAGCAGCCACAATGTCTCGGCTAGTAGGTTCTTGGATACGCAGTATTTT.

The rearrangement joins TRBV30 to TRBJ1-4, with no clear D. CDR1 is GTSNPN and CDR2 is SVGIG in the germline V gene (reference sequence). This CDR3 comprises 14 residues. The germline V and J ends were trimmed by 3 bases and 7 bases, with 15 bases remaining between them. For the CDR3, the DNA is TGTGCCTGGAGAGGTAGCAGGATCGGTGAAAAACTGTTTTTT. Protein product: CAWRGSRIGEKLFF.

This clone was counted between two and nine times. The V gene is TRBV19, the J gene TRBJ1-6; weak D call: TRBD1 (5 bases). CDR1 LNHDA and CDR2 SQIVND come from the germline V gene (reference sequence). The V end was cut by 8 bases, the J end by 7 bases, with 12 bases between. The CDR3 consists of 13 residues. The CDR3 loop reads CASELDRNSPLHF. CDR3 nucleotide sequence: TGTGCCAGTGAACTCGACAGAAATTCACCCCTCCACTTT.

The chain links TRBV9 to TRBJ1-1; D not resolved. Germline CDR1 and CDR2: SGDLS and YYNGEE. CDR3 length: 13 amino acids. V lost 4 bases and J 1 base, leaving 8 bases between the germline ends. The CDR3 nucleotides are TGTGCCAGCAGCTTCGAGGGGAACACTGAAGCTTTCTTT. This encodes CASSFEGNTEAFF.

This clone occurred once. This chain connects TRBV10-3 to TRBJ2-5, with a weak D call TRBD2 (6 bases). V lost 10 bases and J 1 base, leaving 22 bases between the germline ends. This CDR3 contains 16 residues. CDR1 and CDR2 from the germline V gene are ENHRY and SYGVKD. CDR3 region: CATALEAGWTQETQYF. CDR3 coding DNA: TGTGCCACCGCGCTGGAAGCGGGCTGGACCCAAGAGACCCAGTACTTC.

V usage is TRBV4-3 and J usage is TRBJ2-7, with D unclear. Germline V gives CDR1 LGHNA, CDR2 YSLEER. Trimming cost V 2 bases and J 0 bases, with 5 bases left between them. The CDR3 covers 13 residues. CDR3 sequence: CASSQRHSYEQYF. The CDR3 nucleotides are TGCGCCAGCAGCCAACGACACTCCTACGAGCAGTACTTC.

This sequence joins TRBV19 and TRBJ1-5; D is uncertain. The germline gives CDR1 LNHDA, CDR2 SQIVND (reference sequence). This CDR3 comprises 14 residues. V was cut by 7 bases and J by 0 bases, with 10 bases left in between. The CDR3 region has the DNA TGTGCCAGTACTTCGAGCTATAGCAATCAGCCCCAGCATTTT. Residues: CASTSSYSNQPQHF.

This chain joins TRBV6-5 and TRBJ2-2, with 8 bases identical to TRBD2. Trimming at V came to 2 bases and at J to 1 base, leaving 3 bases not matched to a gene. Germline V CDR1 and CDR2: MNHEY, SVGAGI. This CDR3 region has 16 residues. CDR3: CASSYPAGGNTGELFF. CDR3 nucleotide sequence: TGTGCCAGCAGTTACCCGGCGGGGGGGAACACCGGGGAGCTGTTTTTT.

The chain uses TRBV27 and TRBJ2-7, with D maybe TRBD1 (5 bases). This CDR3 is built from 13 residues. With 6 bases removed from V and 1 base from J, the gap between germline ends came to 10 bases. Germline CDR1 MNHEY, CDR2 SMNVEV (reference sequence). The DNA for the CDR3 is TGTGCCAGCAGGGGGCAAGCATCCTACGAGCAGTACTTC. Its translation: CASRGQASYEQYF.